The 16 T cell receptor beta chains presented below share a single source sample, sequenced in a study of cytomegalovirus exposure and HLA in healthy donors. 60 Vbeta and 13 Jbeta primers were used in PCR. Method: immunoSEQ multiplex PCR; TCRdb's copy keeps in-frame clones and lacks some. This sample has 110,000 to 150,000 clones, with 78% found just once. Sequenced: PBMCs. These receptors were taken from a female donor in good health and CMV-seronegative.

The count of this clone is one. Other DNA sequences of this sample code for an identical CDR3. The rearrangement joins TRBV5-1 to TRBJ1-1; the match to TRBD1 covers 7 bases. CDR3 length: 16 residues. Trimming took 3 bases from V and 4 from J; bases not matched to a gene: 12. Germline CDR1 SGHRS, CDR2 YFSETQ. CDR3 sequence: CASSWGLQGIVTEAFF. The CDR3 region has the DNA TGCGCCAGCAGCTGGGGGCTACAGGGGATCGTCACTGAAGCTTTCTTT.

Concerning this clone: The CDR3 ends on some other residue instead of the conserved phenylalanine or tryptophan, so this is likely a read error. The DNA is omitted, as the CDR3 cannot be located on it reliably, and the CDR3 follows TCRdb's listing. J is TRBJ2-3 and V is TRBV9; the tabulated D call, TRBD2, remains unverified against the DNA. CDR1 is SGDLS and CDR2 is YYNGEE in the germline V gene. The CDR3 numbers 15 amino acids, ends counted. The CDR3 loop reads CASSVVAGGPPKGRI.

The chain uses TRBV5-5 and TRBJ1-3; no clear D. Looked up from germline, CDR1 is SGHKS and CDR2 is YYEKEE (reference sequence). The CDR3 is 13 residues long. V shed 4 bases and J shed 7 bases, with 12 bases lying between them. The CDR3 region is CASSIVPSNTIYF. The CDR3 DNA is TGTGCCAGCAGCATTGTCCCCTCCAACACCATATATTTT.

V gene TRBV9 combines with J gene TRBJ1-2; tentatively, D is TRBD1 (5 bases). With 3 bases removed from V and 4 bases from J, the gap between germline ends came to 13 bases. The CDR3 has 14 residues. Per the germline V gene, CDR1 is SGDLS and CDR2 is YYNGEE. The CDR3 loop reads CASSAQGSGYGYTF. The CDR3, as DNA: TGTGCCAGCAGCGCCCAGGGATCAGGCTATGGCTACACCTTC. The full variable domain, completed using reference TRBV9 and TRBJ1-2, is DSGVTQTPKHLITATGQRVTLRCSPRSGDLSVYWYQQSLDQGLQFLIQYYNGEERAKGNILERFSAQQFPDLHSELNLSSLELGDSALYFCASSAQGSGYGYTFGSGTRLTVV.

The CDR3 here is CAWGGGGNYGYTF. CDR3 in DNA: TGTGCCTGGGGTGGGGGGGGTAACTATGGCTACACCTTC. This chain links TRBV30 with TRBJ1-2; weak D call: TRBD1 (5 bases). V gave up 5 bases and J gave up 1 base, with 11 bases separating them. The germline V gene has CDR1 GTSNPN and CDR2 SVGIG (reference sequence). The CDR3 is 13 amino acids. Supplemented by reference TRBV30 and TRBJ1-2, the full variable domain reads SQTIHQWPATLVQPVGSPLSLECTVEGTSNPNLYWYRQAAGRGLQLLFYSVGIGQISSEVPQNLSASRPQDRQFILSSKKLLLSDSGFYLCAWGGGGNYGYTFGSGTRLTVV.

This chain joins TRBV28 and TRBJ1-1; TRBD1 might be the D (6 bases). Per germline, CDR1 MDHEN and CDR2 SYDVKM. Trimming removed 3 bases from V and 2 bases from J, with 25 bases in between. There are 19 residues in the CDR3. CDR3 residues: CASSFYVSLQGWGNTEAFF. The DNA for the CDR3 is TGTGCCAGCAGTTTTTACGTCTCCCTACAGGGATGGGGTAACACTGAAGCTTTCTTT.

The V and J genes are TRBV6-1 and TRBJ1-2, with D perhaps TRBD1 (6 bases). Trimming shortened V by 4 bases and J by 6 bases, and 12 bases separated the two germline ends. Germline CDR1 and CDR2: MNHNS and SASEGT. This CDR3 is built from 13 residues. The CDR3 region is CASSVQGNHGYTF. The CDR3 region has the DNA TGTGCCAGCAGTGTGCAGGGGAACCATGGCTACACCTTC.

The sample holds one count of this clone. The gene calls are TRBV15 and TRBJ1-1, with D perhaps TRBD1 (5 bases). Per the germline V gene, CDR1 is LNHNV and CDR2 is YYDKDF (reference sequence). Trimming cost V 0 bases and J 6 bases, with 14 bases left between them. This CDR3 region has 15 residues. The DNA for the CDR3 is TGTGCCACCAGCAGAGATCGAGTCCAGGGCGCTGAAGCTTTCTTT. Its protein is CATSRDRVQGAEAFF.

This clone is a singleton in its sample. J is TRBJ2-5 and V is TRBV28, with a weak D call TRBD2 (7 bases). The CDR3 totals 13 residues. Looked up from germline, CDR1 is MDHEN and CDR2 is SYDVKM. Trimming cost V 6 bases and J 8 bases, with 16 bases left between them. The DNA of the CDR3 is TGTGCCAGCAGACCCGGACAGCGGGGTACCCAGTACTTC. Protein: CASRPGQRGTQYF.

This chain joins TRBV2 and TRBJ2-7; 7 bases map to TRBD1. The trim removed 5 bases at V and 3 bases at J, leaving 4 bases unmatched. CDR3 length equals 13 residues. Germline V gene data show CDR1 as SNHLY and CDR2 as FYNNEI. The CDR3 DNA is TGTGCCAGCAGTCACAGGGGATACTACGAGCAGTACTTC. It translates to CASSHRGYYEQYF.

The J gene is TRBJ2-7, the V gene TRBV5-5, with 7 positions matching TRBD2. Germline trimming cut 1 base from V and 2 bases from J; bases unmatched to any gene: 3. Per germline, CDR1 SGHKS and CDR2 YYEKEE (reference sequence). The CDR3 loop spans 14 amino acids. The CDR3 sequence is CASSLRGDTYEQYF. The CDR3 DNA is TGTGCCAGCAGCTTGCGGGGGGATACCTACGAGCAGTACTTC.

A single count supports this clone. The gene calls are TRBV30 and TRBJ1-1, with D hard to call. Germline CDR1 is GTSNPN and CDR2 is SVGIG (reference sequence). V was pared by 1 base and J by 4 bases, with 19 bases between. CDR3 length: 16 amino acids. The CDR3 loop reads CAWSGGVLELGTEAFF. CDR3 DNA sequence: TGTGCCTGGAGTGGCGGGGTTTTGGAGTTGGGCACTGAAGCTTTCTTT.

The chain joins TRBV15 to TRBJ1-2, with 7 nucleotides matching TRBD1. This CDR3 spans 14 amino acids. Germline lookup yields CDR1 LNHNV and CDR2 YYDKDF (reference sequence). Germline trimming cut 2 bases from V and 3 bases from J; bases unmatched to any gene: 3. Written as DNA, the CDR3 is TGTGCCACCAGCAGACGTACAGGGGACTATGGCTACACCTTC. Encoded protein: CATSRRTGDYGYTF.

CDR3 bases: TGTGCCAGCAGTTTATCCACAGGGACCTACGAGCAGTACTTC. Its translation is CASSLSTGTYEQYF. The chain couples TRBV27 to TRBJ2-7; maybe TRBD1 (6 bases). V lost 0 bases and J lost 2, with 8 bases in between. The CDR3 covers 14 residues. CDR1 MNHEY and CDR2 SMNVEV come from the germline V gene (reference sequence).

The chain joins TRBV14 to TRBJ1-4; weak D call: TRBD1 (6 bases). Germline CDR1 reads SGHDN; CDR2 reads FVKESK. The V end lost 1 base, the J end lost 11 bases, and 17 bases lay between the germline ends. The CDR3 consists of 15 residues. The CDR3 DNA is TGTGCCAGCAGCCAAGGGGACCGCGGGGGGGCTAAACTGTTTTTT. As protein: CASSQGDRGGAKLFF.

The rearrangement links TRBV29-1 to TRBJ2-7; 9 nucleotides align to TRBD1. This CDR3 is 16 amino acids long. Germline trimming cut 5 bases from V and 4 bases from J; bases unmatched to any gene: 15. The germline V gene has CDR1 SQVTM and CDR2 ANQGSEA. CDR3 sequence: CSVQTTPGQGEYEQYF. The CDR3 DNA sequence: TGCAGCGTTCAAACCACGCCGGGACAGGGAGAATACGAGCAGTACTTC.